Sequencing of this T cell receptor beta chain was carried out in a study of blood T cell repertoires in COVID-19. Overall study: Donors in the United States, Italy and Spain gave samples during acute or convalescent COVID-19.

In germline, CDR1 is SGHDT, CDR2 YYEEEE. The CDR3 is 15 residues long. Trimming cost V 4 bases and J 0 bases, with 8 bases left between them. Measured with immunoSEQ multiplex PCR; TCRdb has only the in-frame clones, and not every one. This repertoire shows roughly 160,000 clones, about 74% found once; its top ten account for about 3%. The specimen sequenced was peripheral blood. The receptor comes from a woman aged 80 or over with acute or convalescent COVID-19. V is TRBV5-6 and J is TRBJ1-6; D unclear. For the CDR3, the DNA is TGTGCCAGCAGCCGAGATAGCTCCTATAATTCACCCCTCCACTTT. Translation gives CASSRDSSYNSPLHF. Full variable domain (remainder filled in from reference TRBV5-6 and TRBJ1-6): DAGVTQSPTHLIKTRGQQVTLRCSPKSGHDTVSWYQQALGQGPQFIFQYYEEEERQRGNFPDRFSGHQFPNYSSELNVNALLLGDSALYLCASSRDSSYNSPLHFGNGTRLTVT.